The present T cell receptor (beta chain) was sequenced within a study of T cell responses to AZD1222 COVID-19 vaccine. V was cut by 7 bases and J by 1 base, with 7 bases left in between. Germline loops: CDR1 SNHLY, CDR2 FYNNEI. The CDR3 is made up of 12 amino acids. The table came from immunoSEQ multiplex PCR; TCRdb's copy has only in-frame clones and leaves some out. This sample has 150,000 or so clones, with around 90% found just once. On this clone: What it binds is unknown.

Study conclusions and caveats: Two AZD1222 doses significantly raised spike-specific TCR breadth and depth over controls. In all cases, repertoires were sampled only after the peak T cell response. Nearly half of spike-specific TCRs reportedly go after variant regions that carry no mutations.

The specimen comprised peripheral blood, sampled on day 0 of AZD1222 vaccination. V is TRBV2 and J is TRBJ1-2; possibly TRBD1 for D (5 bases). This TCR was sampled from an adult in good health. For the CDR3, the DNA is TGTGCCAGCACGACAGATAACTATGGCTACACCTTC. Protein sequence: CASTTDNYGYTF.